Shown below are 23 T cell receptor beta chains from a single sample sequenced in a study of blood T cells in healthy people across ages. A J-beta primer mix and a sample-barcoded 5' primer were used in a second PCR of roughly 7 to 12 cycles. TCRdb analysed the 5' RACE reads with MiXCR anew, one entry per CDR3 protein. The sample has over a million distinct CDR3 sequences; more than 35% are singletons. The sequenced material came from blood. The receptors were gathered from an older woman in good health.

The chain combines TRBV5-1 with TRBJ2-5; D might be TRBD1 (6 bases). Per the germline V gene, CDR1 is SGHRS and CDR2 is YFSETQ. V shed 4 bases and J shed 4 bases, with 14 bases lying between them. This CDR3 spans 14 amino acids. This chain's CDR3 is CASSLGAVGETQYF. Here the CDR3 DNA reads TGCGCCAGCAGCCTGGGGGCAGTGGGAGAGACCCAGTACTTC.

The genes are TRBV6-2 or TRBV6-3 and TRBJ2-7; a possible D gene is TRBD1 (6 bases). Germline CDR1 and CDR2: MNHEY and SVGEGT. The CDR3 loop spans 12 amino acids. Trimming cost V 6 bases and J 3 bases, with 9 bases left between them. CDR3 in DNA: TGTGCCAGCAGGAAACAGGGCTACGAGCAGTACTTC. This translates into CASRKQGYEQYF.

CDR3 sequence (DNA): TGTGCCAGCAGTTCTGGACTAGCGGTGCGTGGAGATACGCAGTATTTT. Its protein product is CASSSGLAVRGDTQYF. The chain couples TRBV12-3 or TRBV12-4 to TRBJ2-3, with TRBD2 matching over 10 bases. The CDR3 totals 16 residues. The V segment lost 4 bases and the J segment 5 bases; nucleotides outside the gene matches: 9.

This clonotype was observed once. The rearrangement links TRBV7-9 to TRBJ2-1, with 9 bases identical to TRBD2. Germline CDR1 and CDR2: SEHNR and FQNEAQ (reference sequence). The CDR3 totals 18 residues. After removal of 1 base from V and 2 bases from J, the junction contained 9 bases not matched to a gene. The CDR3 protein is CASSLGWASGITYNEQFF. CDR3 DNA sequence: TGTGCCAGCAGCTTAGGGTGGGCTAGCGGGATAACCTACAATGAGCAGTTCTTC. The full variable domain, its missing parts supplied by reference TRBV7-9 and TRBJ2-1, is DTGVSQNPRHKITKRGQNVTFRCDPISEHNRLYWYRQTLGQGPEFLTYFQNEAQLEKSRLLSDRFSAERPKGSFSTLEIQRTEQGDSAMYLCASSLGWASGITYNEQFFGPGTRLTVL.

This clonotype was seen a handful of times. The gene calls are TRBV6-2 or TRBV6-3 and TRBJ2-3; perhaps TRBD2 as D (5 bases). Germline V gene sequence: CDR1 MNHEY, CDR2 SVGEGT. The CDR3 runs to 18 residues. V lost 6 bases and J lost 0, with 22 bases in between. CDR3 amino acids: CASSPARGGGKSTDTQYF. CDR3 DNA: TGTGCCAGCAGCCCCGCCCGGGGTGGCGGTAAGAGCACAGATACGCAGTATTTT.

The CDR3 loop is CSAHGQGDYGYTF. The CDR3 DNA is TGCAGTGCCCACGGACAGGGTGACTATGGCTACACCTTC. The V gene is TRBV20-1, the J gene TRBJ1-2; TRBD1 agrees at 8 bases. The CDR3 has 13 amino acids. Per germline, CDR1 DFQATT and CDR2 SNEGSKA (reference sequence). Trimming removed 6 bases from V and 3 bases from J; junction bases left unmatched: 6.

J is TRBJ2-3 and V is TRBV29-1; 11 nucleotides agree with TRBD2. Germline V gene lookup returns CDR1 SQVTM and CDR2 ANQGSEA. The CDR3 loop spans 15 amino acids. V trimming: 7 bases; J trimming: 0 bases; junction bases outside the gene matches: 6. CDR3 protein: CSAPWTSGSTDTQYF. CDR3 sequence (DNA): TGCAGCGCCCCCTGGACTAGCGGGAGCACAGATACGCAGTATTTT.

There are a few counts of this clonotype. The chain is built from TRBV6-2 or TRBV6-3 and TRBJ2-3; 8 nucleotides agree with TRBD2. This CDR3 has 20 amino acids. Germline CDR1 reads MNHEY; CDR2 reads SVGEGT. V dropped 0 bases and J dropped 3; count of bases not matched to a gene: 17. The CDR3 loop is CASSYSTAFSGKGSTDTQYF. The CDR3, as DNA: TGTGCCAGCAGTTACTCGACCGCCTTTAGCGGGAAAGGATCTACAGATACGCAGTATTTT.

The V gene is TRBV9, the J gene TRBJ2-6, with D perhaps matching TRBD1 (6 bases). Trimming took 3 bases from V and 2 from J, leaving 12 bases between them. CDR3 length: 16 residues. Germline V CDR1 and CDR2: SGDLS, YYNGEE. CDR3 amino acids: CASSARAGAGANVLTF. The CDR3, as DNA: TGTGCCAGCAGCGCCCGGGCAGGGGCTGGGGCCAACGTCCTGACTTTC.

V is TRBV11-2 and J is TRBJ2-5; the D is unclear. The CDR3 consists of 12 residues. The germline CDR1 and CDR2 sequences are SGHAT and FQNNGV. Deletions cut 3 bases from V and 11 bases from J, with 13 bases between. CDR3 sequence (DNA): TGTGCCAGCAGCTTGGTTAGCTACGGGCAGTACTTC. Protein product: CASSLVSYGQYF.

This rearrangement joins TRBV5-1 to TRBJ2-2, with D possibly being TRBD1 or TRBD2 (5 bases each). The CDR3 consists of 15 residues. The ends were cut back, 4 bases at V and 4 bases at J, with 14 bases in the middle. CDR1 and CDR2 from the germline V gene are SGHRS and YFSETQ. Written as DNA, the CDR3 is TGCGCCAGCAGCCCGCACGGGGCTATCACCGGGGAGCTGTTTTTT. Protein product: CASSPHGAITGELFF.

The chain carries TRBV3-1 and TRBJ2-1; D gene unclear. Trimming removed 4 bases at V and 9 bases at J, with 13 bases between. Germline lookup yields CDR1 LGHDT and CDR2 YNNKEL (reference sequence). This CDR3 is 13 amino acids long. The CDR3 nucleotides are TGTGCCAGCAGCCGCCCCGGGTTGGGTGAGCAGTTCTTC. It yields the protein CASSRPGLGEQFF.

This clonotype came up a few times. The CDR3 bases are TGTGCCACAATTACAGGGGGGGAGCAGTACTTC. Amino acids: CATITGGEQYF. The chain is built from TRBV7-6 and TRBJ2-7; 8 nucleotides agree with TRBD1. The CDR3 contains 11 residues. V shed 10 bases and J 7 bases; nucleotides not matched to a gene: 6. Germline loops: CDR1 SGHVS, CDR2 FNYEAQ.

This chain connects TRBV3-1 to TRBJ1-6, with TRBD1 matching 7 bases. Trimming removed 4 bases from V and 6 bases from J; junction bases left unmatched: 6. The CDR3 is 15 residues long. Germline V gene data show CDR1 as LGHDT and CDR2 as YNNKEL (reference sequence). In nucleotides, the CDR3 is TGTGCCAGCAGCCGGCCGGACAGGCGTAATTCACCCCTCCACTTT. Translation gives CASSRPDRRNSPLHF.

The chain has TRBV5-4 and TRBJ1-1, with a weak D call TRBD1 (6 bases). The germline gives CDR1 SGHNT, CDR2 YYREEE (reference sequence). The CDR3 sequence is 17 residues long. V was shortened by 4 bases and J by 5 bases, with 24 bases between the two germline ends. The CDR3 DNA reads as TGTGCCAGCAGCCCCAAGGAAGGCTCGGGGGCATTTACTGAAGCTTTCTTT. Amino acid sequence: CASSPKEGSGAFTEAFF.

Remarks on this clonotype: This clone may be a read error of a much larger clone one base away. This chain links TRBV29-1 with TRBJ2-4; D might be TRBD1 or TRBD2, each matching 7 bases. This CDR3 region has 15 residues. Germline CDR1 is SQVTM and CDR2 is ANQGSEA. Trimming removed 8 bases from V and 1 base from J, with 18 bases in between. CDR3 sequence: CSLVQGGLAKNIQYF. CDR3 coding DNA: TGCAGCTTAGTTCAGGGGGGGTTGGCCAAAAACATTCAGTACTTC.

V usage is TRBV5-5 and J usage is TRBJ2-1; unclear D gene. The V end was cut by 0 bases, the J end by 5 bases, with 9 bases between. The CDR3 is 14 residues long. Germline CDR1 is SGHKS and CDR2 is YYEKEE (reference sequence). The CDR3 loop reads CASSLGHRNNEQFF. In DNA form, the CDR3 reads TGTGCCAGCAGCTTGGGTCACAGAAACAATGAGCAGTTCTTC.

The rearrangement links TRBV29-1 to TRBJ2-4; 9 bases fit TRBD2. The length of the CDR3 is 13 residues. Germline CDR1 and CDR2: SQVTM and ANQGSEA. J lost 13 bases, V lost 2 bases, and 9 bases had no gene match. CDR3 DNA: TGCAGCGTTGAACCGCGGGAGGGAGGGGGGCAGTACTTC. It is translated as CSVEPREGGGQYF.

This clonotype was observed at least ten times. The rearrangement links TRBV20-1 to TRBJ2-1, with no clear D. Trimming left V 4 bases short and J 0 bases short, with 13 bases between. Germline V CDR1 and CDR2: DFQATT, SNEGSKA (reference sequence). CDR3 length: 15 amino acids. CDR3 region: CSAIHYSSSYNEQFF. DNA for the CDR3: TGCAGTGCTATTCACTATTCGAGCTCCTACAATGAGCAGTTCTTC.

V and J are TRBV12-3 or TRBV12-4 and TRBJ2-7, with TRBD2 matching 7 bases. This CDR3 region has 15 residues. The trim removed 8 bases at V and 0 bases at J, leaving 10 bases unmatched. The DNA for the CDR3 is TGTGCCAGCGCCCGGGGAGCGGGGTTCTCCTACGAGCAGTACTTC. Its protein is CASARGAGFSYEQYF.

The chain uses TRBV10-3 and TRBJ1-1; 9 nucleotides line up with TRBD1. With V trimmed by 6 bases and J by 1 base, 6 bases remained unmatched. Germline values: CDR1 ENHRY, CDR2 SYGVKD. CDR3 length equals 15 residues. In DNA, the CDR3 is TGTGCCATCAGGGGGGGACAGGGCGGGAACACTGAAGCTTTCTTT. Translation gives CAIRGGQGGNTEAFF.

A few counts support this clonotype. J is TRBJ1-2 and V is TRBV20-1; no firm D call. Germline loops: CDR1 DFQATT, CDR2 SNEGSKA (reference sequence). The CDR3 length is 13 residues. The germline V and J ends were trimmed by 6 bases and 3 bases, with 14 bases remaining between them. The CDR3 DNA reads TGCAGTGCCCCCGTCTTGAAGGACTATGGCTACACCTTC. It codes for CSAPVLKDYGYTF.

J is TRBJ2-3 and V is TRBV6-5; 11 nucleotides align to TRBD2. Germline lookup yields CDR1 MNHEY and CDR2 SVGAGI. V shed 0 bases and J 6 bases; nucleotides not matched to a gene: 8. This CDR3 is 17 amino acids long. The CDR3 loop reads CASSYSGLAVTGDTQYF. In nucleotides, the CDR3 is TGTGCCAGCAGTTACTCGGGACTAGCGGTTACGGGGGATACGCAGTATTTT.